Shown below are 10 T cell receptor beta chains from a single sample sequenced in a study of long-term antiretroviral therapy in people with HIV. immunoSEQ v3.0 was run at survey level. Method: immunoSEQ multiplex PCR; TCRdb's copy keeps in-frame clones and lacks some. The sample has 26,000 or so clones, roughly 78% seen once. Sequenced material: unsorted PBMCs, taken 1.5 years before starting antiretroviral therapy. These receptor sequences come from a man in his late teens or twenties with HIV.

The chain's CDR3 is CASSLSGQGVRQPQHF. CDR3 DNA: TGTGCCAGCAGTTTATCCGGACAGGGTGTTCGGCAGCCCCAGCATTTT. The chain is built from TRBV27 and TRBJ1-5; 8 bases line up with TRBD1. Germline assignment: CDR1 MNHEY and CDR2 SMNVEV (reference sequence). The CDR3 consists of 16 residues. Germline trimming cut 0 bases from V and 7 bases from J; bases unmatched to any gene: 8.

This CDR3 reads CASMQGRTSYEQYF. The CDR3 bases are TGCGCCAGCATGCAGGGCAGAACTTCCTACGAGCAGTACTTC. The V call is TRBV5-1, the J call TRBJ2-7; D is possibly TRBD1 (5 bases). Trimming stripped 6 bases from V and 1 base from J, with 14 bases between. Germline-derived CDR1 and CDR2 are SGHRS and YFSETQ. The CDR3 sequence is 14 residues long.

The V gene is TRBV19, the J gene TRBJ2-7; D is possibly TRBD2 (5 bases). There are 16 residues in the CDR3. V lost 4 bases to trimming and J lost 3 bases, with 19 bases between them. Per the germline V gene, CDR1 is LNHDA and CDR2 is SQIVND (reference sequence). The CDR3 region is CASSKDPGSAYYEQYF. The CDR3 coding sequence is TGTGCCAGTAGTAAAGACCCGGGGTCTGCCTACTACGAGCAGTACTTC.

This chain connects TRBV6-5 to TRBJ2-2; D may be TRBD2 (6 bases). The V end was cut by 7 bases, the J end by 4 bases, with 13 bases between. This CDR3 has 14 amino acids. The germline V gene encodes CDR1 MNHEY and CDR2 SVGAGI. In DNA form, the CDR3 reads TGTGCCAGCAACACCGGGAGTCTCACCGGGGAGCTGTTTTTT. It translates to CASNTGSLTGELFF.

This clone has a handful of counts. This chain uses TRBV2 with TRBJ2-7; the D call may be TRBD1 or TRBD2 (5 bases each). In germline, CDR1 is SNHLY, CDR2 FYNNEI. The CDR3 extends over 13 amino acids. With 6 bases removed from V and 3 bases from J, the gap between germline ends came to 12 bases. CDR3 nucleotides: TGTGCCAGCAGGAGGGGTTCTCACTACGAGCAGTACTTC. Protein product: CASRRGSHYEQYF.

This chain connects TRBV7-2 to TRBJ1-4, with 7 bases that match TRBD1. The CDR3 length is 14 residues. Trimming cost V 5 bases and J 5 bases; bases outside gene matches: 5. Looked up from germline, CDR1 is SGHTA and CDR2 is FQGNSA. CDR3 in DNA: TGTGCCAGCAGCCCCCAGGGGGGGAATGAAAAACTGTTTTTT. As protein: CASSPQGGNEKLFF.

The V and J genes are TRBV5-4 and TRBJ1-4; TRBD1 matches 8 bases. Germline V lookup: CDR1 SGHNT, CDR2 YYREEE (reference sequence). The CDR3 is 15 amino acids. The trim removed 1 base at V and 10 bases at J, leaving 9 bases unmatched. The CDR3 loop is CASSLFSGGAGKLFF. The CDR3 DNA is TGTGCCAGCAGCTTGTTTTCAGGGGGCGCTGGAAAACTGTTTTTT.

The J gene is TRBJ2-7, the V gene TRBV28, with D maybe TRBD2 (6 bases). Trimming shortened V by 3 bases and J by 0 bases, and 12 bases separated the two germline ends. Germline V lookup: CDR1 MDHEN, CDR2 SYDVKM. The CDR3 has 15 amino acids. The CDR3 loop is CASSLWGEPSYEQYF. DNA of the CDR3: TGTGCCAGCAGTTTGTGGGGGGAACCCTCCTACGAGCAGTACTTC.

The chain recombines TRBV7-9 with TRBJ1-1, with no clear D. V lost 6 bases, J lost 10 bases, and 15 bases lay in between. This CDR3 is built from 12 residues. CDR1 SEHNR and CDR2 FQNEAQ come from the germline V gene (reference sequence). CDR3 bases: TGTGCCAGCAGTCCCAGCGGGCTCCCAGCTTTCTTT. Protein: CASSPSGLPAFF.

The chain employs TRBV5-4 and TRBJ1-2, with D maybe TRBD1 (5 bases). Germline CDR1 reads SGHNT; CDR2 reads YYREEE (reference sequence). This CDR3 region has 14 residues. V lost 5 bases, J lost 4 bases, and 15 bases lay in between. The CDR3 nucleotides read TGTGCCAGCAGTCCGGGTCAGGGTAGCTATGGCTACACCTTC. It specifies CASSPGQGSYGYTF.